A single sample is the source of the 19 T cell receptor beta chains below, sequenced in a study of T cell repertoires in cytomegalovirus infection. In TCRdb, the reads were re-called with MiXCR into one record per CDR3 protein. The data contain some 320,000 distinct CDR3 sequences, 29% of them singletons. These TCRs are of unknown antigen specificity. The source was cultured PBMCs, collected from culture after CMV antigen stimulation. All receptors derive from a human donor in good health (CMV status not recorded). Some clones in this sample may be carry-over from other donors' samples.

The V and J genes are TRBV19 and TRBJ1-2; D perhaps matches TRBD1 (5 bases). The V and J ends lost 3 bases and 2 bases respectively, with 16 bases between them. This CDR3 region has 16 residues. Germline CDR1 and CDR2: LNHDA and SQIVND (reference sequence). CDR3 coding DNA: TGTGCCAGTAGTATCCCCGGGAGGGGAGTCAACTATGGCTACACCTTC. The encoded protein is CASSIPGRGVNYGYTF. Based on the CDR3 plus reference TRBV19 and TRBJ1-2, the full variable domain is DGGITQSPKYLFRKEGQNVTLSCEQNLNHDAMYWYRQDPGQGLRLIYYSQIVNDFQKGDIAEGYSVSREKKESFPLTVTSAQKNPTAFYLCASSIPGRGVNYGYTFGSGTRLTVV.

A few counts support this clonotype. The gene calls are TRBV7-8 and TRBJ1-5, with no clear D. CDR3 length: 15 amino acids. The germline V and J ends were trimmed by 5 bases and 5 bases, with 16 bases remaining between them. Germline V CDR1 and CDR2: SGHVS, FQNEAQ. The CDR3 bases are TGTGCCAGCAGCCAGAGACACGGATTGGATCAGCCCCAGCATTTT. Its protein is CASSQRHGLDQPQHF.

This sequence joins TRBV7-9 and TRBJ1-1; a weak D match, TRBD1 (6 bases). The CDR3 length is 17 residues. The germline V gene has CDR1 SEHNR and CDR2 FQNEAQ (reference sequence). V gave up 5 bases and J gave up 3 bases, with 22 bases separating them. Written as DNA, the CDR3 is TGTGCCAGCAGCCGCCGGGACACCGGGGATATGCACACTGAAGCTTTCTTT. Its translation is CASSRRDTGDMHTEAFF.

This clonotype showed up many times. This chain links TRBV7-2 with TRBJ1-2; maybe TRBD1 (5 bases). The CDR3 spans 14 residues. Germline V lookup: CDR1 SGHTA, CDR2 FQGNSA. V lost 7 bases and J 3 bases, leaving 15 bases between the germline ends. The CDR3 DNA reads TGTGCCAGCACCGTTAGCCCGGGACACTATGGCTACACCTTC. Translation gives CASTVSPGHYGYTF.

The chain combines TRBV11-2 with TRBJ1-1, with unresolved D. This CDR3 contains 14 residues. From germline, CDR1 is SGHAT and CDR2 FQNNGV. The V gene lost 5 bases and the J gene lost 5 bases, with 15 bases spanning the gap. CDR3 bases: TGTGCCAGCAGCCCCCGTTGGGTGGGGACTGAAGCTTTCTTT. Translating gives CASSPRWVGTEAFF.

This clonotype has a handful of counts. This chain joins TRBV11-2 and TRBJ1-6, with TRBD1 as a possible D gene (6 bases). Germline V gives CDR1 SGHAT, CDR2 FQNNGV. This CDR3 has 16 amino acids. V was pared by 5 bases and J by 7 bases, with 18 bases between. The CDR3 loop reads CASSPRTAGENSPLHF. As DNA, the CDR3 is TGTGCCAGCAGCCCCCGGACAGCCGGCGAGAATTCACCCCTCCACTTT.

This clonotype occurred many times. The chain couples TRBV7-6 to TRBJ2-7; D remains unclear. Germline CDR1 SGHVS, CDR2 FNYEAQ. The V end was cut by 1 base, the J end by 4 bases, with 14 bases between. The CDR3 covers 15 residues. CDR3 coding DNA: TGTGCCAGCAGCTTAGATATAGGAGTGACGTACGAGCAGTACTTC. It codes for CASSLDIGVTYEQYF. Variable domain in full (rest from reference TRBV7-6 and TRBJ2-7): GAGVSQSPRYKVTKRGQDVALRCDPISGHVSLYWYRQALGQGPEFLTYFNYEAQQDKSGLPNDRFSAERPEGSISTLTIQRTEQRDSAMYRCASSLDIGVTYEQYFGPGTRLTVT.

The chain links TRBV11-2 to TRBJ1-6; D gene uncertain. V dropped 1 base and J dropped 3 bases, with 7 bases sitting between them. Germline V gene lookup returns CDR1 SGHAT and CDR2 FQNNGV. The CDR3 sequence is 15 residues long. CDR3: CASSLGVVYNSPLHF. The DNA for the CDR3 is TGTGCCAGCAGCTTAGGCGTCGTCTATAATTCACCCCTCCACTTT.

The chain employs TRBV27 and TRBJ1-5; D is perhaps TRBD1 (6 bases). Germline-derived CDR1 and CDR2 are MNHEY and SMNVEV (reference sequence). V dropped 7 bases and J dropped 2 bases, with 18 bases sitting between them. The CDR3 contains 16 residues. CDR3 residues: CASNSRDTGGNQPQHF. For the CDR3, the DNA is TGTGCCAGCAACTCCCGGGACACCGGGGGCAATCAGCCCCAGCATTTT.

The rearrangement joins TRBV3-1 to TRBJ2-7, with TRBD2 matching 9 bases. The CDR3 sequence is 17 residues long. The V segment lost 4 bases and the J segment 0 bases; nucleotides outside the gene matches: 10. In germline, CDR1 is LGHDT, CDR2 YNNKEL (reference sequence). The CDR3 spells CASSPVAGVLSSYEQYF. The CDR3 DNA sequence: TGTGCCAGCAGCCCCGTAGCGGGAGTCCTCAGCTCCTACGAGCAGTACTTC.

The chain uses TRBV12-3 or TRBV12-4 and TRBJ2-1, with TRBD2 as a possible D gene (5 bases). Trimming pared 2 bases from V and 6 bases from J, leaving 8 bases between. The length of the CDR3 is 13 residues. CDR3 in amino acids: CASSLRGSNEQFF. The CDR3 region has the DNA TGTGCCAGCAGTTTAAGAGGGTCCAATGAGCAGTTCTTC.

This chain connects TRBV2 to TRBJ2-5; D is unresolved. V was cut by 4 bases and J by 0 bases, with 9 bases left in between. The CDR3 spans 14 residues. Germline V CDR1 and CDR2: SNHLY, FYNNEI. The CDR3 loop reads CASSVRKYQETQYF. In DNA form, the CDR3 reads TGTGCCAGCAGTGTCAGGAAGTACCAAGAGACCCAGTACTTC.

This clonotype has a handful of counts. The chain employs TRBV7-3 and TRBJ1-1, with 7 bases identical to TRBD1. The CDR3 is 15 residues long. Germline V gene sequence: CDR1 SGHTA, CDR2 FQGTGA. Trimming cost V 5 bases and J 6 bases; bases outside gene matches: 12. Written as DNA, the CDR3 is TGTGCCAGCAGCCCCCAGGGGGGGGCGTTCGCTGAAGCTTTCTTT. Encoded protein: CASSPQGGAFAEAFF.

There are many counts of this clonotype. The V and J genes are TRBV4-1 and TRBJ2-1, with TRBD1 as a possible D gene (6 bases). The V and J ends lost 1 base and 7 bases respectively, with 17 bases between them. The V gene's germline CDR1 is MGHRA and CDR2 YSYEKL. This CDR3 spans 16 amino acids. In DNA form, the CDR3 reads TGCGCCAGCAGCCAAGTCCCTCGGGACATTGGGAATGAGCAGTTCTTC. Residues: CASSQVPRDIGNEQFF.

V gene TRBV6-5 combines with J gene TRBJ1-4, with TRBD1 identical over 7 bases. V lost 5 bases and J lost 3; bases outside the gene matches: 9. Germline loops: CDR1 MNHEY, CDR2 SVGAGI. This CDR3 contains 16 residues. The CDR3 region is CASSRQGVSANEKLFF. The CDR3 region has the DNA TGTGCCAGCAGTCGACAGGGTGTGAGCGCTAATGAAAAACTGTTTTTT.

The chain uses TRBV12-3 or TRBV12-4 and TRBJ2-2; 8 bases are a match to TRBD2. The CDR3 totals 14 residues. V trimming: 3 bases; J trimming: 4 bases; junction bases outside the gene matches: 1. CDR3 in amino acids: CASSFGTSTGELFF. CDR3 DNA: TGTGCCAGCAGTTTCGGGACTAGCACCGGGGAGCTGTTTTTT.

There are a few counts of this clonotype. The genes are TRBV20-1 and TRBJ2-3; TRBD1 matches at 7 bases. V was pared by 6 bases and J by 0 bases, with 12 bases of the junction left unmatched. This CDR3 contains 16 residues. CDR1 and CDR2 from the germline V gene are DFQATT and SNEGSKA (reference sequence). The CDR3: CSALNRQGASTDTQYF. The CDR3 DNA is TGCAGTGCCTTGAACCGACAGGGAGCTAGCACAGATACGCAGTATTTT.

This clonotype was counted only a few times. The chain has TRBV7-2 and TRBJ2-3; D remains unclear. The CDR3 loop spans 16 amino acids. V gave up 3 bases and J gave up 3 bases, with 16 bases separating them. Germline V CDR1 and CDR2: SGHTA, FQGNSA. This chain's CDR3 is CASSFAPPGRTDTQYF. CDR3 nucleotides: TGTGCCAGCAGCTTTGCGCCCCCGGGCCGTACAGATACGCAGTATTTT.

This clonotype was detected only a few times. This sequence may be a read error, since a much larger clone differs from it by one base. This rearrangement joins TRBV7-4 to TRBJ2-4; 7 bases are shared with TRBD2. CDR1 and CDR2 (germline): SGHVT, SQSDAQ. CDR3 length: 14 residues. V gave up 3 bases and J gave up 3 bases; unmatched junction bases: 2. In nucleotides, the CDR3 is TGTGCCAGCAGCTTCCGGGACTACAAAAACATTCAGTACTTC. It specifies CASSFRDYKNIQYF. Complete variable domain (other parts from reference TRBV7-4 and TRBJ2-4): GAGVSQSPRYKVAKRGRDVALRCDSISGHVTLYWYRQTLGQGSEVLTYSQSDAQRDKSGRPSGRFSAERPERSVSTLKIQRTEQGDSAVYLCASSFRDYKNIQYFGAGTRLSVL.